The 7 T cell receptor beta chains below were found in one sample sequenced in a study of vaccination effects on CD4 cells after COVID-19. Expansion of antigen-specific CD4+ T cells with viral peptide pools was carried out by the ViraFEST assay before sequencing. An approximately 10-day culture period preceded the isolation of CD4+ T cells. As their vaccination, participants received two doses of either BNT162b2 or mRNA-1273. These TCRs' antigens remain unknown. Assay used: immunoSEQ multiplex PCR; TCRdb lists only in-frame clones, some missing. The repertoire includes roughly 70,000 clones, roughly 76% of them detected once, and 0.85% to 1% sits in the top ten. Sequenced here: CD4+ T cells from PBMCs cultured with HCoV-OC43 spike peptides, sampled after COVID-19 vaccination. Subset described: HCoV-OC43 spike overlapping peptide pool stimulation. The receptors originated from a human donor who received a COVID-19 vaccine.

The gene calls are TRBV19 and TRBJ2-5; no firm D call. Germline V CDR1 and CDR2: LNHDA, SQIVND (reference sequence). This CDR3 has 13 residues. The V end was cut by 4 bases, the J end by 1 base, with 7 bases between. The CDR3 sequence: CASSKMLQETQYF. In DNA, the CDR3 is TGTGCCAGTAGTAAAATGCTCCAAGAGACCCAGTACTTC.

This clone has only one observation. The chain links TRBV19 to TRBJ2-5, with 7 positions matching TRBD2. Germline CDR1 is LNHDA and CDR2 is SQIVND (reference sequence). V was clipped by 3 bases and J by 6 bases; unmatched bases: 7. The CDR3 spans 14 residues. The CDR3 region has the DNA TGTGCCAGTAGTATGTTGGGGGAGGGGCAGACCCAGTACTTC. This codes for CASSMLGEGQTQYF.

This sequence joins TRBV5-1 and TRBJ1-3, with D uncertain. The CDR3 consists of 14 residues. From germline, CDR1 is SGHRS and CDR2 YFSETQ. V was shortened by 0 bases and J by 4 bases, with 8 bases between the two germline ends. The CDR3 region has the DNA TGCGCCAGCAGCTTGGGGATGGGCGGAAACACCATATATTTT. Translating gives CASSLGMGGNTIYF.

In its sample, this clone was seen a few times. The genes are TRBV19 and TRBJ1-3; D unresolved. Germline lookup yields CDR1 LNHDA and CDR2 SQIVND (reference sequence). CDR3 size: 14 residues. V dropped 9 bases and J dropped 0 bases, with 12 bases sitting between them. In DNA form, the CDR3 reads TGTGCCAGCACCATTCACCACTCTGGAAACACCATATATTTT. This codes for CASTIHHSGNTIYF.

This chain joins TRBV10-3 and TRBJ2-3; D is unresolved. There are 14 residues in the CDR3. From germline, CDR1 is ENHRY and CDR2 SYGVKD. Trimming pared 3 bases from V and 0 bases from J, leaving 7 bases between. The CDR3 sequence: CAISEWGSTDTQYF. As DNA, the CDR3 is TGTGCCATCAGTGAATGGGGAAGCACAGATACGCAGTATTTT.

The rearrangement links TRBV29-1 to TRBJ1-1, with D uncertain. CDR3 size: 11 residues. Germline CDR1 reads SQVTM; CDR2 reads ANQGSEA. V gave up 6 bases and J gave up 2 bases, with 7 bases separating them. The CDR3 here is CSVWVNTEAFF. CDR3 bases: TGCAGCGTCTGGGTCAACACTGAAGCTTTCTTT.

The chain employs TRBV2 and TRBJ1-4; 12 nucleotides align to TRBD1. This CDR3 has 14 residues. The V gene's germline CDR1 is SNHLY and CDR2 FYNNEI. With 9 bases clipped from V and 8 bases from J, the junction kept 7 bases outside the gene matches. CDR3 sequence: CASRAGTGGEKLFF. CDR3 nucleotide sequence: TGTGCCAGTCGGGCGGGGACAGGGGGCGAAAAACTGTTTTTT.